This T cell receptor beta chain was identified during a study of blood T cells in healthy people across ages. Caucasian, healthy and from Russia, the donors were aged between about 6 and 90. This clonotype was seen more than once but under ten times. Together with a sample-barcoded 5' primer, a J-beta primer mix was included in a second PCR lasting about 6 to 12 cycles. TCRdb passed the 5' RACE reads through MiXCR, listing each CDR3 protein once. The sample records about 780,000 distinct CDR3 sequences, around two thirds being singletons. The CDR3 totals 14 residues. V dropped 7 bases and J dropped 1 base, with 13 bases sitting between them. CDR1 is SNHLY and CDR2 is FYNNEI in the germline V gene.

V usage is TRBV2 and J usage is TRBJ2-5; D not resolved. The TCR was taken from a man under 40 in good health. The specimen was blood. This chain's CDR3 is CASIPRRLQETQYF. The CDR3 region has the DNA TGTGCCAGCATTCCCCGGCGGCTCCAAGAGACCCAGTACTTC.